The 14 T cell receptor beta chains in this list originate from one sample, sequenced in a study of cytotoxic CD8 clonotypes in ibrutinib-treated CLL (dated by TCRdb to about 2021). The time point label of this sample denotes: progressive disease on ibrutinib. Library preparation employed the immunoSEQ multiplex PCR assay. TCRdb holds this immuneACCESS table with in-frame rearrangements only. Some clones are missing; in checked studies, unresolved V genes explain under half, and the rest has no known cause. For this sample the table gives roughly 150,000 clones, of which about 88% were detected only once. The ten largest clonotypes hold about 2.9% of the sample. The source material was PBMCs, sampled at disease progression, from a patient treated with ibrutinib. The receptor source for this set is a human donor with chronic lymphocytic leukemia.

J is TRBJ1-5 and V is TRBV19; TRBD1 might be the D (5 bases). There are 13 residues in the CDR3. The V gene lost 6 bases and the J gene lost 8 bases, with 14 bases spanning the gap. CDR1 is LNHDA, CDR2 SQIVND, per germline (reference sequence). The CDR3, as DNA: TGTGCCAGTAGGTCCCTGGGGGGTGAGCCCCAGCATTTT. Translating it yields CASRSLGGEPQHF.

CDR3 DNA: TGTGTCGAAACAGCGGGGTACGAAGCTTTCTTT. This codes for CVETAGYEAFF. The chain recombines TRBV19 with TRBJ1-1; D gene uncertain. The CDR3 is made up of 11 amino acids. The germline V gene has CDR1 LNHDA and CDR2 SQIVND (reference sequence).

The chain couples TRBV27 to TRBJ2-3, with D maybe TRBD2 (6 bases). The V gene lost 8 bases and the J gene lost 8 bases, with 11 bases spanning the gap. The CDR3 totals 11 residues. Per the germline V gene, CDR1 is MNHEY and CDR2 is SMNVEV (reference sequence). The CDR3: CASGGGSTQYF. In DNA form, the CDR3 reads TGTGCCAGCGGCGGAGGGAGTACGCAGTATTTT.

The CDR3 DNA is TGTGCCAGCACCCAGGGGGTTTACACAGATACGCAGTATTTT. This translates into CASTQGVYTDTQYF. The chain has TRBV27 and TRBJ2-3; 7 bases match TRBD1. This CDR3 contains 14 residues. V lost 7 bases, J lost 2 bases, and 6 bases stayed unmatched. The germline gives CDR1 MNHEY, CDR2 SMNVEV (reference sequence).

The CDR3 region has the DNA TGTGCCAGCAGCTACAGTAACTATGGCTACACCTTC. Its protein product is CASSYSNYGYTF. V is TRBV7-2 and J is TRBJ1-2, with D unresolved. The CDR3 extends over 12 amino acids. Trimming removed 4 bases at V and 1 base at J, with 4 bases between. CDR1 is SGHTA and CDR2 is FQGNSA in the germline V gene.

The chain joins TRBV7-7 to TRBJ2-1; unclear D gene. Trimming pared 5 bases from V and 7 bases from J, leaving 12 bases between. Germline lookup yields CDR1 SSHAT and CDR2 FNYEAQ (reference sequence). CDR3 length: 13 amino acids. This CDR3 is CASSRPDQNEQFF. CDR3 nucleotide sequence: TGTGCCAGCAGCCGACCGGACCAAAATGAGCAGTTCTTC.

This sequence joins TRBV5-1 and TRBJ1-2; D is unclear. CDR1 SGHRS and CDR2 YFSETQ come from the germline V gene. V was shortened by 0 bases and J by 3 bases, with 15 bases between the two germline ends. CDR3 length: 16 amino acids. The CDR3 coding sequence is TGCGCCAGCAGCTTGGGTCCTGCGGGGATGGACTATGGCTACACCTTC. It yields the protein CASSLGPAGMDYGYTF.

The chain links TRBV5-6 to TRBJ1-1; no clear D gene. The CDR3 extends over 14 amino acids. Germline-derived CDR1 and CDR2 are SGHDT and YYEEEE. Trimming shortened V by 4 bases and J by 0 bases, and 10 bases separated the two germline ends. The DNA for the CDR3 is TGTGCCAGCAGCCTGTCGCCTATGAACACTGAAGCTTTCTTT. Protein: CASSLSPMNTEAFF.

The chain couples TRBV11-1 to TRBJ2-3; D is unresolved. Germline V CDR1 and CDR2: SGHAT, FQDESV (reference sequence). There are 15 residues in the CDR3. The germline V and J ends were trimmed by 4 bases and 4 bases, with 15 bases remaining between them. Here the CDR3 reads CASSSQLGLADTQYF. CDR3 sequence (DNA): TGTGCCAGCAGCTCCCAATTAGGGTTGGCAGATACGCAGTATTTT.

The V gene is TRBV29-1, the J gene TRBJ2-7; weak D call: TRBD1 (7 bases). This CDR3 region has 12 residues. The germline V gene has CDR1 SQVTM and CDR2 ANQGSEA. V lost 7 bases to trimming and J lost 2 bases, with 12 bases between them. The CDR3: CSGGDRPYEQYF. The CDR3 bases are TGCAGCGGGGGGGACAGACCCTACGAGCAGTACTTC.

For the CDR3, the DNA is TGTGCCAGCTCACCGAGTATTGAGCAGTTCTTC. It encodes CASSPSIEQFF. The chain joins TRBV18 to TRBJ2-1; D is ambiguous. Trimming shortened V by 3 bases and J by 9 bases, and 6 bases separated the two germline ends. The CDR3 runs 11 residues. Per germline, CDR1 KGHSH and CDR2 LQKENI.

V usage is TRBV19 and J usage is TRBJ2-1; 16 bases map to TRBD2. The CDR3 totals 18 residues. Germline values: CDR1 LNHDA, CDR2 SQIVND (reference sequence). With V trimmed by 1 base and J by 10 bases, 10 bases remained unmatched. The CDR3 DNA sequence: TGTGCCAGTAGTATAGCGGGACTAGCGGGAGGGGGAACGTGGGAGCAGTTCTTC. It specifies CASSIAGLAGGGTWEQFF.

The V call is TRBV6-1, the J call TRBJ2-7, with 8 bases that match TRBD1. The J segment lost 5 bases and the V segment lost 1 base, leaving 7 bases of the junction unmatched. The CDR3 spans 15 residues. Per the germline V gene, CDR1 is MNHNS and CDR2 is SASEGT. CDR3 sequence: CASSEGWTGIDEQYF. The CDR3, as DNA: TGTGCCAGCAGTGAAGGGTGGACAGGGATCGACGAGCAGTACTTC.

The chain is built from TRBV7-9 and TRBJ2-7; tentative D call: TRBD2 (5 bases). This CDR3 is built from 12 residues. The germline V and J ends were trimmed by 6 bases and 2 bases, with 8 bases remaining between them. From germline, CDR1 is SEHNR and CDR2 FQNEAQ (reference sequence). DNA for the CDR3: TGTGCCAGCAGTCCCGGGGCCTACGAGCAGTACTTC. Its protein is CASSPGAYEQYF.